The following is a T cell receptor (beta chain) sequence with its context. This sample stems from a study of cytomegalovirus exposure and HLA in healthy donors. Both 60 Vbeta primers and 13 Jbeta primers went into the PCR. TCRdb's table, derived via immunoSEQ multiplex PCR, lists solely in-frame clones and lacks some. The sample has 150,000 to 200,000 clones, roughly 85% seen once. The trim removed 8 bases at V and 1 base at J, leaving 2 bases unmatched. This CDR3 region has 13 residues. Germline V gene lookup returns CDR1 MDHEN and CDR2 SYDVKM. Sequences were obtained from PBMCs. The receptor comes from a woman in her twenties or thirties in good health and CMV-seropositive. The chain employs TRBV28 and TRBJ1-3; 7 bases are shared with TRBD1. CDR3 sequence: CASLRGSGNTIYF. For the CDR3, the DNA is TGTGCCAGCCTCAGGGGGTCTGGAAACACCATATATTTT. The full variable domain, its missing parts supplied by reference TRBV28 and TRBJ1-3, is DVKVTQSSRYLVKRTGEKVFLECVQDMDHENMFWYRQDPGLGLRLIYFSYDVKMKEKGDIPEGYSVSREKKERFSLILESASTNQTSMYLCASLRGSGNTIYFGEGSWLTVV.